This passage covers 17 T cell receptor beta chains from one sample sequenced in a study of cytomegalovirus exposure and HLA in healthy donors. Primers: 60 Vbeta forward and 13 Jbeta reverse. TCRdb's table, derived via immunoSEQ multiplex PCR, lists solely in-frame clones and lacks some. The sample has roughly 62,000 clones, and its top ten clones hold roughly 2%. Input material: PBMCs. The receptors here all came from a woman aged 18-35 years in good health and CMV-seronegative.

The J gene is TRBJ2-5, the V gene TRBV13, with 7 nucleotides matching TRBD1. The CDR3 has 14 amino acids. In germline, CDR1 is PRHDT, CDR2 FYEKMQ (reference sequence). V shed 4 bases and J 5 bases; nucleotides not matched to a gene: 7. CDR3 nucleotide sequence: TGTGCCAGCAGCTACCGACAGGGAGCGGAGACCCAGTACTTC. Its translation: CASSYRQGAETQYF.

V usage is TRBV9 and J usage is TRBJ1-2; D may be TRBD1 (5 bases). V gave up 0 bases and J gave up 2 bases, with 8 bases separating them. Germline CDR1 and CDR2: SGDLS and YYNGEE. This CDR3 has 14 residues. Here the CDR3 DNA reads TGTGCCAGCAGCGTAGCATCAGGGAACTATGGCTACACCTTC. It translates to CASSVASGNYGYTF.

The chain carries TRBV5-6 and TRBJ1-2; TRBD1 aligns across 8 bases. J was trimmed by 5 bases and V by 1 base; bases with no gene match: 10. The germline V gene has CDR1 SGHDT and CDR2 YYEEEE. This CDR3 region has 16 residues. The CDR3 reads CASSLPRGQAFYGYTF. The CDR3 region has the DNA TGTGCCAGCAGCTTGCCCCGGGGACAGGCCTTTTATGGCTACACCTTC.

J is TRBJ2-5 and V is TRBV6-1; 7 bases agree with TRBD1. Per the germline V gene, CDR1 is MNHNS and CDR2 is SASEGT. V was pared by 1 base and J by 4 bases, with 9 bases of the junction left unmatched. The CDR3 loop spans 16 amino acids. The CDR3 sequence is CASSEVSFRGRETQYF. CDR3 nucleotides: TGTGCCAGCAGTGAAGTCTCCTTTAGGGGGCGAGAGACCCAGTACTTC.

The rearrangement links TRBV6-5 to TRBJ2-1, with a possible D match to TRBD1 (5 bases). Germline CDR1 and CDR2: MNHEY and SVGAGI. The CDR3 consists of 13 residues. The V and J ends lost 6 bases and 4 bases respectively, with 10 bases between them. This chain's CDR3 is CASSGDSYNEQFF. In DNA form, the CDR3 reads TGTGCCAGCAGCGGCGACAGTTACAATGAGCAGTTCTTC.

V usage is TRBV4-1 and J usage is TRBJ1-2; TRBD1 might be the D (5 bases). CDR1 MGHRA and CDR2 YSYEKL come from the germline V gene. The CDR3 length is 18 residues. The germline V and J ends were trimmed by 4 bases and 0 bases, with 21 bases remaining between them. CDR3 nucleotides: TGCGCCAGCAGCCGCAGGGAATTGAGACGGACCACTAACTATGGCTACACCTTC. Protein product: CASSRRELRRTTNYGYTF.

For the CDR3, the DNA is TGTGCCAGTAGTATTGGGGCTCGGGCCCCCCTCCACTTT. Translation gives CASSIGARAPLHF. V usage is TRBV19 and J usage is TRBJ1-6, with a tentative D call TRBD1 (5 bases). The length of the CDR3 is 13 residues. V was trimmed by 3 bases and J by 13 bases, leaving 13 bases between them. From germline, CDR1 is LNHDA and CDR2 SQIVND (reference sequence).

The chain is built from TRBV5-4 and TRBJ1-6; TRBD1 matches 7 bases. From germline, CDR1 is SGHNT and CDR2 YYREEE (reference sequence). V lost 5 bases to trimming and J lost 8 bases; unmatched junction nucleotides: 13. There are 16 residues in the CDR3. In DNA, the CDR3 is TGTGCCAGCAGTTCTGGACAGGCCCCTTCAGATTCACCCCTCCACTTT. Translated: CASSSGQAPSDSPLHF.

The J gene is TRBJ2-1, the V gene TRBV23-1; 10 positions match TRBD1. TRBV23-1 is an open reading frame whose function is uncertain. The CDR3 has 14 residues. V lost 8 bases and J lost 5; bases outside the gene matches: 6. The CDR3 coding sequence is TGCGCCAGCCGGCGGGACAGGGGAGACAATGAGCAGTTCTTC. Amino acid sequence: CASRRDRGDNEQFF.

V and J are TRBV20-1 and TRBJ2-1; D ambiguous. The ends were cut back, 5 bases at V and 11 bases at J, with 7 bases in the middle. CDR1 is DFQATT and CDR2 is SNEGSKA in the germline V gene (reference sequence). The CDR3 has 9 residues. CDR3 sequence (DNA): TGCAGTGCTTCCCTAAAGCAGTTCTTC. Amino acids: CSASLKQFF.

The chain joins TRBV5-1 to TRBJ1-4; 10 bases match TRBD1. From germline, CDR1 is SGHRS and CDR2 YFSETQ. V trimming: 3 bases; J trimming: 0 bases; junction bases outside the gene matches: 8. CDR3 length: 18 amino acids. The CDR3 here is CASSWGDRGSTTNEKLFF. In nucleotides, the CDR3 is TGCGCCAGCAGCTGGGGGGACAGGGGATCGACAACTAATGAAAAACTGTTTTTT.

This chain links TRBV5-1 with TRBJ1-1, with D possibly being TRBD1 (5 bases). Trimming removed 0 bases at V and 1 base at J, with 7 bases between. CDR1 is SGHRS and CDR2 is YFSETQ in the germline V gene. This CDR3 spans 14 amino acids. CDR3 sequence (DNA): TGCGCCAGCAGCTTGGCCGGGGGGAACACTGAAGCTTTCTTT. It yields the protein CASSLAGGNTEAFF.

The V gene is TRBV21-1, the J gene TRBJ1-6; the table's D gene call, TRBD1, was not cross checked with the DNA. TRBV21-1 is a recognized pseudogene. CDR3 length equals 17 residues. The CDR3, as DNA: TGTGCCATCCCGATAGGGACAGGTTTCCGTCTGGGTTCACCCCTCCACTTT. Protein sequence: CAIPIGTGFRLGSPLHF.

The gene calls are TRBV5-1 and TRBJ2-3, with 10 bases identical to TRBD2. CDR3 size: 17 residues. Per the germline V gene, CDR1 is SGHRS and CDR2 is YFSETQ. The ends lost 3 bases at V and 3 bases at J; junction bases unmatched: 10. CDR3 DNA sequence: TGCGCCAGCAGCTGGGACCCGGGACTAGCGAGGACAGATACGCAGTATTTT. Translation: CASSWDPGLARTDTQYF.

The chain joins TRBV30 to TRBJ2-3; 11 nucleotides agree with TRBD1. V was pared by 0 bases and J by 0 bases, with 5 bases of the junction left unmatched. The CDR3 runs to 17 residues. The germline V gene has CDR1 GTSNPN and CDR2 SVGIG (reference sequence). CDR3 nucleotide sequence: TGTGCCTGGAGTGTTGGGGGGACAGGGGGAAGCACAGATACGCAGTATTTT. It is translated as CAWSVGGTGGSTDTQYF. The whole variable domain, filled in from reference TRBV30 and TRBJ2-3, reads SQTIHQWPATLVQPVGSPLSLECTVEGTSNPNLYWYRQAAGRGLQLLFYSVGIGQISSEVPQNLSASRPQDRQFILSSKKLLLSDSGFYLCAWSVGGTGGSTDTQYFGPGTRLTVL.

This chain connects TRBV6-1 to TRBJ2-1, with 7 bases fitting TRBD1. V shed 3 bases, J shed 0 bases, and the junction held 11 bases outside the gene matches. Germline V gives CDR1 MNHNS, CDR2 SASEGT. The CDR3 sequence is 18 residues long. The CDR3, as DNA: TGTGCCAGCAGTGACGGGACAGCTATTGATAGCTCCTACAATGAGCAGTTCTTC. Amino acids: CASSDGTAIDSSYNEQFF.

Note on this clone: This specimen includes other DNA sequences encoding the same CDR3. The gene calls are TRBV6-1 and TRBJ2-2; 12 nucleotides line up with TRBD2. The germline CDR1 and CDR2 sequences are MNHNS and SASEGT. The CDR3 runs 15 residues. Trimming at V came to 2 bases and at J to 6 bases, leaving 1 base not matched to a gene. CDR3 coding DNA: TGTGCCAGCAGTGAACTAGCGGGAGGGCCCGGGGAGCTGTTTTTT. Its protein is CASSELAGGPGELFF.